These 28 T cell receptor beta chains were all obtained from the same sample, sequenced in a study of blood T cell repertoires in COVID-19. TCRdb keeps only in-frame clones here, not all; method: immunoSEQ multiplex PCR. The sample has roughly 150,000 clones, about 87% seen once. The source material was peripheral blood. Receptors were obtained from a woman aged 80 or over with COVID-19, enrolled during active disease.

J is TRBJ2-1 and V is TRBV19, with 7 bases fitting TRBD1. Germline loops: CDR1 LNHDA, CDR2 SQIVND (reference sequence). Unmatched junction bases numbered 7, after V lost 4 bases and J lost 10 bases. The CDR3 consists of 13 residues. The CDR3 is CASSRQGPSEQFF. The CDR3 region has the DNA TGTGCCAGTAGTAGACAGGGACCTAGCGAGCAGTTCTTC.

The CDR3: CASSPLGDTSSGNTIYF. The CDR3 nucleotides are TGTGCCAGCTCACCCCTAGGGGACACATCCTCTGGAAACACCATATATTTT. This chain connects TRBV18 to TRBJ1-3, with a weak D call TRBD1 (6 bases). The CDR3 is 17 amino acids. From germline, CDR1 is KGHSH and CDR2 LQKENI. V was clipped by 3 bases and J by 0 bases, with 15 bases between them.

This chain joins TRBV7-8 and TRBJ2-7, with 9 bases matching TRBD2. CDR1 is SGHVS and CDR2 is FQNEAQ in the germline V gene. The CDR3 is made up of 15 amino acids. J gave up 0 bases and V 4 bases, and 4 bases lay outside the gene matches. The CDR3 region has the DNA TGTGCCAGCAGCTATAGCGGGGGAAGCTCCTACGAGCAGTACTTC. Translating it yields CASSYSGGSSYEQYF.

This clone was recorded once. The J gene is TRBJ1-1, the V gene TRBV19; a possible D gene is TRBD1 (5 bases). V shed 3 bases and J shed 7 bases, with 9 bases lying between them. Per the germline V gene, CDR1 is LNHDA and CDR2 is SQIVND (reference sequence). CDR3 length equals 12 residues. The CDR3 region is CASSMRRGEAFF. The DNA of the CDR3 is TGTGCCAGTAGTATGAGGAGGGGTGAAGCTTTCTTT.

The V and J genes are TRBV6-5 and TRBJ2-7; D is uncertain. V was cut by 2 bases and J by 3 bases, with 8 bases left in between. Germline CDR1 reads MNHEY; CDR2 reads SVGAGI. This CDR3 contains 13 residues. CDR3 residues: CASSYQVGYEQYF. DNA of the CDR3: TGTGCCAGCAGTTACCAGGTCGGCTACGAGCAGTACTTC.

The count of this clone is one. CDR3 region: CASGPRDYNEQFF. The CDR3 DNA reads as TGTGCCAGCGGGCCCAGGGACTACAATGAGCAGTTCTTC. The chain couples TRBV28 to TRBJ2-1; a weak D match, TRBD1 (5 bases). This CDR3 is built from 13 residues. V shed 8 bases and J shed 3 bases, with 11 bases lying between them. Germline CDR1 reads MDHEN; CDR2 reads SYDVKM.

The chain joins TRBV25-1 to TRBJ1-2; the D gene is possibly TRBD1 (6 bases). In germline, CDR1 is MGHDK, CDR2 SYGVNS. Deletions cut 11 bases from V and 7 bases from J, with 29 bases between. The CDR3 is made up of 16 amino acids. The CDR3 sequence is CARPADPDSGEIGYTF. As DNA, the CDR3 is TGTGCCCGCCCAGCAGACCCAGATTCAGGGGAAATTGGCTACACCTTC.

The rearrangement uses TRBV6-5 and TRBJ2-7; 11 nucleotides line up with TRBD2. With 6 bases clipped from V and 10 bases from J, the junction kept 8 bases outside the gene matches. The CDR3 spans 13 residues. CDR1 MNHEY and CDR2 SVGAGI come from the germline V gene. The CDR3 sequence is CASRLAGEGEQYF. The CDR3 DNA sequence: TGTGCCAGCAGACTAGCGGGAGAAGGAGAACAGTACTTC.

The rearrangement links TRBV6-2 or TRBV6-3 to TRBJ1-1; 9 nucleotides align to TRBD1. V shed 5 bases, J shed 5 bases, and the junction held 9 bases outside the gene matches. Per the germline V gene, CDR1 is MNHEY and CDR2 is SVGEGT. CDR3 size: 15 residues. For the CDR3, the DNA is TGTGCCAGCAGTCGGACAGGGGCCAGGGGGACTGAAGCTTTCTTT. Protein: CASSRTGARGTEAFF.

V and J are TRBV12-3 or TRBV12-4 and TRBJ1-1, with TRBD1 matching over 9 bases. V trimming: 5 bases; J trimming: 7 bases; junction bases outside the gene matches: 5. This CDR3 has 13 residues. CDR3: CASSTSTGGEAFF. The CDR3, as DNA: TGTGCCAGCAGTACATCGACAGGGGGTGAAGCTTTCTTT.

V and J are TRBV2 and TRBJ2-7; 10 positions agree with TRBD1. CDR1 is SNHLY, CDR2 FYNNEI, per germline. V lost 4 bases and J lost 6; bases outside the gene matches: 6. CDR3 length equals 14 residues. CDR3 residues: CASSVDRGAGEQYF. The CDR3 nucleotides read TGTGCCAGCAGTGTGGACAGGGGGGCGGGCGAGCAGTACTTC.

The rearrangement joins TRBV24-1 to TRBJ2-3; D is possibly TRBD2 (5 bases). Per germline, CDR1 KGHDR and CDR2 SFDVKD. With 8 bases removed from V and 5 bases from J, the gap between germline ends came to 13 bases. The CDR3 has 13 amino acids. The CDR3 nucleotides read TGTGCCACCATGGGAGCTTCGGGAGATACGCAGTATTTT. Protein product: CATMGASGDTQYF.

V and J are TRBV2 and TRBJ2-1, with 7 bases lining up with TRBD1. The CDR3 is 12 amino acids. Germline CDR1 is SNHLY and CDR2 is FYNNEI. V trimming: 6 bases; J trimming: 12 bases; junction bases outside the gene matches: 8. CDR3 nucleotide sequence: TGTGCCAGCAGGACCCTGGGGGACAGGCAGTTCTTC. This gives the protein CASRTLGDRQFF.

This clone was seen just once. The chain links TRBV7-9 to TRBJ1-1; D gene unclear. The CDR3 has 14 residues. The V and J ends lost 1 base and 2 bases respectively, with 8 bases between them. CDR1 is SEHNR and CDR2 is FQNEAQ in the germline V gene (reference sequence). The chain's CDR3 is CASSLGPGNTEAFF. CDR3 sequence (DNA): TGTGCCAGCAGCTTAGGCCCGGGAAACACTGAAGCTTTCTTT.

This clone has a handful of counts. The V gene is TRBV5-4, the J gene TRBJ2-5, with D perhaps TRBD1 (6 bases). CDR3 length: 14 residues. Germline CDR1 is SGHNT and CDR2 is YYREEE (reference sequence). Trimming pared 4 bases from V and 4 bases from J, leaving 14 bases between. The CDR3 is CASSPDSRSETQYF. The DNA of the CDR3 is TGTGCCAGCAGCCCGGACAGTCGGTCAGAGACCCAGTACTTC.

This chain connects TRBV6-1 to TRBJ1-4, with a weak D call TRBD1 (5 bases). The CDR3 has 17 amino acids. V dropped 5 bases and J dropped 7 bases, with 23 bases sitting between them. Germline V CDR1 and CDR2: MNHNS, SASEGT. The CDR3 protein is CASSKVSPGPRGEKLFF. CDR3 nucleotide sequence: TGTGCCAGCAGTAAAGTTAGTCCTGGCCCTAGGGGTGAAAAACTGTTTTTT.

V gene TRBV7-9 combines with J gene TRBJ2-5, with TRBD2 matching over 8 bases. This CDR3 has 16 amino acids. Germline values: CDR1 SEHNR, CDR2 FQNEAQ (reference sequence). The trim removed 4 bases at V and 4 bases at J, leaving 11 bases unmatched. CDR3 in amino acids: CASSSSGAGGGETQYF. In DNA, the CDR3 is TGTGCCAGCAGCTCCTCGGGGGCGGGAGGAGGAGAGACCCAGTACTTC.

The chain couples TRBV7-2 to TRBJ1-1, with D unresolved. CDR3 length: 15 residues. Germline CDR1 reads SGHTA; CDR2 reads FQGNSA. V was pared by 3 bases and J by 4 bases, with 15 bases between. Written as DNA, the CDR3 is TGTGCCAGCAGCTTGGCGGGCGGCCGAGGCACTGAAGCTTTCTTT. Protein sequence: CASSLAGGRGTEAFF.

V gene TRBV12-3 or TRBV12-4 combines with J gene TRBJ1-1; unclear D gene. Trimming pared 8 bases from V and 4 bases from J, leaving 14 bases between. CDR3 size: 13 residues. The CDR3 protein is CASCGSLGTEAFF. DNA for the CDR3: TGTGCCAGCTGCGGCAGCTTAGGCACTGAAGCTTTCTTT.

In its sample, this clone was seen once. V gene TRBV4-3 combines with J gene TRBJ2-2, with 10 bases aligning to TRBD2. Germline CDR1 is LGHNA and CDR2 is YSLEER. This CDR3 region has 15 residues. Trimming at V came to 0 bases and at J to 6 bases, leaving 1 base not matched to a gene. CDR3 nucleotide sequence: TGCGCCAGCAGCCAAGAGACTAGCGGGCCCGGGGAGCTGTTTTTT. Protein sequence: CASSQETSGPGELFF.

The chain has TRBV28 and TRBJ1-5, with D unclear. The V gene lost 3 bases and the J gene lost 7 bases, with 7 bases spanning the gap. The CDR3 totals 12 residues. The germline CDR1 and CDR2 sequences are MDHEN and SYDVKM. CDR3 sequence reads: CASSFWPQPQHF. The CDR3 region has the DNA TGTGCCAGCAGTTTTTGGCCCCAGCCCCAGCATTTT.

The CDR3 loop reads CASSFRQGPYEQYF. In DNA, the CDR3 is TGTGCCAGCAGTTTCAGGCAGGGTCCTTACGAGCAGTACTTC. V usage is TRBV28 and J usage is TRBJ2-7; D is perhaps TRBD1 (5 bases). Deletions cut 3 bases from V and 4 bases from J, with 13 bases between. CDR1 MDHEN and CDR2 SYDVKM come from the germline V gene. CDR3 length equals 14 residues.

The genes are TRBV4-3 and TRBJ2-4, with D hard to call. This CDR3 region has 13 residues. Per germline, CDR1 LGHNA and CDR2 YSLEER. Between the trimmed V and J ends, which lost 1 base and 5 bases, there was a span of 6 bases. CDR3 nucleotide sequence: TGCGCCAGCAGCCAAGGGGCTCAAAACATTCAGTACTTC. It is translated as CASSQGAQNIQYF.

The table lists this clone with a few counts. The CDR3 nucleotides read TGTGCCAGCAGTTGGACAGGGGGCGCGGGTTGGGAAGGCTACACCTTC. Amino acid sequence: CASSWTGGAGWEGYTF. This chain joins TRBV28 and TRBJ1-2; TRBD1 agrees at 11 bases. Per germline, CDR1 MDHEN and CDR2 SYDVKM. After removal of 4 bases from V and 8 bases from J, the junction contained 12 bases not matched to a gene. This CDR3 region has 16 residues.

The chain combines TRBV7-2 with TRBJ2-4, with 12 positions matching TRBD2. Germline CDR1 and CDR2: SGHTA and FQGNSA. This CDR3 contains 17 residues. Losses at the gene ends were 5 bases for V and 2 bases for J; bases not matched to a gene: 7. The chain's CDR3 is CASSDGLAGHSKNIQYF. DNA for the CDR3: TGTGCCAGCAGCGACGGACTAGCGGGACACTCCAAAAACATTCAGTACTTC.

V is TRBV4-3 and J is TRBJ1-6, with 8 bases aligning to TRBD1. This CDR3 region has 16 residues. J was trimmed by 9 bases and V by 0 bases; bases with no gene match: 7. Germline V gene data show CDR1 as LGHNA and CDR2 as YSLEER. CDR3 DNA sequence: TGCGCCAGCAGCCAAGATCTAGGGACAGGAACTTCACCCCTCCACTTT. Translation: CASSQDLGTGTSPLHF.

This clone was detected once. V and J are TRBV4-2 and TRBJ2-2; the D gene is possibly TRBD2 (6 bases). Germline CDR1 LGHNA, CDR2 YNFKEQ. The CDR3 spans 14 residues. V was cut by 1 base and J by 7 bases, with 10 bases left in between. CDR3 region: CASSQGEVNGELFF. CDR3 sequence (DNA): TGTGCCAGCAGCCAAGGGGAGGTTAACGGGGAGCTGTTTTTT.

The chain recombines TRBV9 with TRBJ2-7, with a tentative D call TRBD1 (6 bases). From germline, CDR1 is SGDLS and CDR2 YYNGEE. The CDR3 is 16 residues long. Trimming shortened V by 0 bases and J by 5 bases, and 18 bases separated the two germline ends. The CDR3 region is CASSVDPGTRNDEQYF. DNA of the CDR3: TGTGCCAGCAGCGTAGACCCGGGGACACGTAATGACGAGCAGTACTTC.